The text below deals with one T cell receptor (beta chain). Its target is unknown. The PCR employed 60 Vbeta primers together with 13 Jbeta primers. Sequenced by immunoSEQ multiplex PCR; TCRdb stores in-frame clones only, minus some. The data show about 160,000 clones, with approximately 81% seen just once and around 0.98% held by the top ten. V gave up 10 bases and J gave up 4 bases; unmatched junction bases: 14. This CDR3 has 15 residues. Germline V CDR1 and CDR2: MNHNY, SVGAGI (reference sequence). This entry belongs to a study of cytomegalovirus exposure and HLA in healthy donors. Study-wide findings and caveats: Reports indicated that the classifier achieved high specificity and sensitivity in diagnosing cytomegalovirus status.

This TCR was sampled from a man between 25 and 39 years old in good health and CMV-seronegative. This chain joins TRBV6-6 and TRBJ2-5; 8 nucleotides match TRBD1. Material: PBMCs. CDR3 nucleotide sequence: TGTGCCACCATGACCAGGGGGCTTGGGGGAGAGACCCAGTACTTC. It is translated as CATMTRGLGGETQYF.